The rows below give T cell receptor beta chains drawn from one sample of a study of T cells in Graves' hyperthyroidism and ophthalmopathy. TCRdb re-called the multiplex PCR reads with MiXCR, one entry per CDR3 protein. The top ten clones hold about 9.4% of a sample with under 800,000 distinct CDR3 sequences, about 15% of them seen once. Sample: blood. Receptors originate from a woman in her late teens or twenties with Graves' hyperthyroidism. Each CDR3 is given with its conserved first and last residue. Each record gives: V gene, D gene, J gene, clone size, CDR3 protein, CDR3 DNA. A D gene is named only where the DNA matches it firmly. Part of the rows lack a size; the others show once, few, many or a class for expanded clones.

v_gene: TRBV4-1
d_gene: TRBD1
j_gene: TRBJ1-4
abundance: .
CDR3aa: CASSQEGTAPEKLFF
CDR3nt: TGCGCCAGCAGCCAAGAAGGGACAGCTCCCGAAAAACTGTTTTTT

v_gene: TRBV5-1
d_gene: TRBD2
j_gene: TRBJ2-4
abundance: many
CDR3aa: CASSLVLPGLAGGAKNIQYF
CDR3nt: TGCGCCAGCAGCTTGGTCCTACCGGGACTAGCGGGAGGAGCCAAAAACATTCAGTACTTC

v_gene: TRBV19
d_gene: .
j_gene: TRBJ1-1
abundance: few
CDR3aa: CASSIRGIGTEAFF
CDR3nt: TGTGCCAGCTCCATAAGGGGAATAGGGACTGAAGCTTTCTTT

v_gene: TRBV6-2/TRBV6-3
d_gene: TRBD1
j_gene: TRBJ1-2
abundance: .
CDR3aa: CASRETGTGDGYTF
CDR3nt: TGTGCCAGCAGAGAAACCGGGACAGGGGATGGCTACACCTTC

v_gene: TRBV19
d_gene: .
j_gene: TRBJ2-5
abundance: .
CDR3aa: CASSIGYGIKETQYF
CDR3nt: TGTGCCAGTAGTATAGGGTACGGGATAAAGGAGACCCAGTACTTC

v_gene: TRBV2
d_gene: .
j_gene: TRBJ2-3
abundance: few
CDR3aa: CASTRTALDTQYF
CDR3nt: TGTGCCAGCACCCGAACCGCCCTAGATACGCAGTATTTT

v_gene: TRBV20-1
d_gene: .
j_gene: TRBJ2-7
abundance: .
CDR3aa: CSARKDREPRTTRGPYEQYF
CDR3nt: TGCAGTGCTAGAAAGGACCGGGAGCCGCGGACTACCCGAGGACCCTACGAGCAGTACTTC

v_gene: TRBV19
d_gene: TRBD2
j_gene: TRBJ2-1
abundance: .
CDR3aa: CASTPSGSLVGEQFF
CDR3nt: TGTGCCAGTACACCTAGCGGGAGCCTTGTAGGTGAGCAGTTCTTC

v_gene: TRBV3-1
d_gene: TRBD2
j_gene: TRBJ2-7
abundance: many
CDR3aa: CASSQLLAATWQYF
CDR3nt: TGTGCCAGCAGCCAGCTACTAGCGGCTACCTGGCAGTACTTC

v_gene: TRBV15
d_gene: TRBD1
j_gene: TRBJ1-1
abundance: few
CDR3aa: CATRTGPEAFF
CDR3nt: TGTGCCACCAGGACAGGGCCTGAAGCTTTCTTT

v_gene: TRBV7-9
d_gene: TRBD2
j_gene: TRBJ2-5
abundance: many
CDR3aa: CASSFGTSGETQYF
CDR3nt: TGTGCCAGCAGCTTCGGGACTAGCGGAGAGACCCAGTACTTC

v_gene: TRBV6-2/TRBV6-3
d_gene: .
j_gene: TRBJ2-7
abundance: .
CDR3aa: CASSLTAREQYF
CDR3nt: TGTGCCAGCAGTCTCACGGCTCGGGAGCAGTACTTC

v_gene: TRBV7-2
d_gene: .
j_gene: TRBJ1-6
abundance: .
CDR3aa: CASSPSGGGYNSPLHF
CDR3nt: TGTGCCAGCAGCCCTAGTGGCGGCGGCTATAATTCACCCCTCCACTTT

v_gene: TRBV5-1
d_gene: TRBD2
j_gene: TRBJ2-1
abundance: many
CDR3aa: CASSLVGGRVNEQFF
CDR3nt: TGCGCCAGCAGCTTGGTGGGGGGGAGAGTCAATGAGCAGTTCTTC

v_gene: TRBV29-1
d_gene: .
j_gene: TRBJ2-2
abundance: few
CDR3aa: CSAGARTGGELFF
CDR3nt: TGCAGCGCTGGCGCTAGAACAGGCGGGGAGCTGTTTTTT

v_gene: TRBV18
d_gene: .
j_gene: TRBJ2-7
abundance: .
CDR3aa: CASSKDLDYEQYF
CDR3nt: TGTGCCAGCTCAAAAGACCTAGACTACGAGCAGTACTTC

v_gene: TRBV7-2
d_gene: TRBD2
j_gene: TRBJ2-7
abundance: many
CDR3aa: CASSSGLAVSYEQYF
CDR3nt: TGTGCCAGCAGCTCTGGACTAGCGGTATCGTACGAGCAGTACTTC

v_gene: TRBV7-6
d_gene: .
j_gene: TRBJ2-7
abundance: few
CDR3aa: CASSLTQGEQYF
CDR3nt: TGTGCCAGCAGCTTAACCCAAGGGGAGCAGTACTTC

v_gene: TRBV19
d_gene: TRBD1
j_gene: TRBJ2-2
abundance: .
CDR3aa: CASSIADRGSSRTGELFF
CDR3nt: TGTGCCAGTAGTATAGCCGACAGGGGAAGCAGTAGGACCGGGGAGCTGTTTTTT

v_gene: TRBV12-3/TRBV12-4
d_gene: .
j_gene: TRBJ1-4
abundance: few
CDR3aa: CASSHAGEKLFF
CDR3nt: TGTGCCAGCAGCCACGCCGGTGAAAAACTGTTTTTT

v_gene: TRBV28
d_gene: TRBD1
j_gene: TRBJ1-1
abundance: .
CDR3aa: CASGKGDRAATEAFF
CDR3nt: TGTGCCAGCGGGAAAGGGGACAGGGCGGCCACTGAAGCTTTCTTT

v_gene: TRBV6-2/TRBV6-3
d_gene: .
j_gene: TRBJ1-4
abundance: .
CDR3aa: CASSYARVLGYEKLFF
CDR3nt: TGTGCCAGCAGTTACGCTCGGGTCTTGGGCTATGAAAAACTGTTTTTT

v_gene: TRBV7-8
d_gene: TRBD2
j_gene: TRBJ2-5
abundance: many
CDR3aa: CASSADLTSGTKETQYF
CDR3nt: TGTGCCAGCAGCGCCGACCTGACTAGCGGGACTAAAGAGACCCAGTACTTC

v_gene: TRBV24-1
d_gene: TRBD2
j_gene: TRBJ2-1
abundance: few
CDR3aa: CATGDTYSGSNEQFF
CDR3nt: TGTGCCACCGGTGATACTTATAGCGGGAGTAATGAGCAGTTCTTC

v_gene: TRBV12-3/TRBV12-4
d_gene: .
j_gene: TRBJ1-6
abundance: many
CDR3aa: CASSFSAKVTGRYSPLHF
CDR3nt: TGTGCCAGCAGTTTTTCGGCCAAAGTTACAGGGAGGTATTCACCCCTCCACTTT

v_gene: TRBV20-1
d_gene: .
j_gene: TRBJ2-7
abundance: few
CDR3aa: CSAREKDSYEQYF
CDR3nt: TGCAGTGCTAGAGAAAAGGACAGCTACGAGCAGTACTTC

v_gene: TRBV12-3/TRBV12-4
d_gene: .
j_gene: TRBJ2-2
abundance: .
CDR3aa: CASSRDLRGTGELFF
CDR3nt: TGTGCCAGCAGTCGAGACCTGAGGGGAACCGGGGAGCTGTTTTTT

v_gene: TRBV6-1
d_gene: .
j_gene: TRBJ1-5
abundance: .
CDR3aa: CASSPPEGGRQPQHF
CDR3nt: TGTGCCAGCAGTCCACCTGAGGGGGGAAGACAGCCCCAGCATTTT

v_gene: TRBV20-1
d_gene: .
j_gene: TRBJ2-2
abundance: .
CDR3aa: CSAPNTGELFF
CDR3nt: TGCAGTGCCCCGAACACCGGGGAGCTGTTTTTT

v_gene: TRBV3-1
d_gene: TRBD1
j_gene: TRBJ2-2
abundance: .
CDR3aa: CASSQASRGINTGELFF
CDR3nt: TGTGCCAGCAGCCAGGCATCCAGGGGGATTAACACCGGGGAGCTGTTTTTT

v_gene: TRBV14
d_gene: .
j_gene: TRBJ2-7
abundance: .
CDR3aa: CASSQDPGPSYEQYF
CDR3nt: TGTGCCAGCAGCCAAGATCCCGGTCCTAGTTACGAGCAGTACTTC

v_gene: TRBV7-9
d_gene: .
j_gene: TRBJ2-7
abundance: many
CDR3aa: CASRTGNSYEQYF
CDR3nt: TGTGCCAGCCGGACCGGGAATTCCTACGAGCAGTACTTC

v_gene: TRBV12-3/TRBV12-4
d_gene: TRBD2
j_gene: TRBJ2-1
abundance: .
CDR3aa: CASRRLADEQFF
CDR3nt: TGTGCCAGCAGGAGACTAGCGGATGAGCAGTTCTTC

v_gene: TRBV15
d_gene: .
j_gene: TRBJ1-4
abundance: few
CDR3aa: CATSRSYALEKLFF
CDR3nt: TGTGCCACCAGCAGGAGCTATGCCCTTGAAAAACTGTTTTTT

v_gene: TRBV30
d_gene: .
j_gene: TRBJ1-5
abundance: few
CDR3aa: CAWSLGDMVGNQPQHF
CDR3nt: TGTGCCTGGAGTCTAGGGGACATGGTGGGCAATCAGCCCCAGCATTTT

v_gene: TRBV10-1
d_gene: TRBD1
j_gene: TRBJ2-2
abundance: few
CDR3aa: CASSESGQGLGELFF
CDR3nt: TGCGCCAGCAGTGAGTCGGGACAGGGACTCGGGGAGCTGTTTTTT

v_gene: TRBV7-2
d_gene: .
j_gene: TRBJ1-1
abundance: .
CDR3aa: CASSLQGPLNTEAFF
CDR3nt: TGTGCCAGCAGCTTACAGGGGCCCTTGAACACTGAAGCTTTCTTT

v_gene: TRBV6-2/TRBV6-3
d_gene: .
j_gene: TRBJ2-1
abundance: many
CDR3aa: CASSSTPWDDEQFF
CDR3nt: TGTGCCAGCAGTTCGACCCCCTGGGACGATGAGCAGTTCTTC

v_gene: TRBV6-1
d_gene: .
j_gene: TRBJ1-1
abundance: many
CDR3aa: CASSLGRSNTEAFF
CDR3nt: TGTGCCAGCAGTCTCGGACGGTCGAACACTGAAGCTTTCTTT

v_gene: TRBV12-3/TRBV12-4
d_gene: TRBD2
j_gene: TRBJ2-1
abundance: many
CDR3aa: CASSRLAQLSYNEQFF
CDR3nt: TGTGCCAGCAGTCGACTAGCCCAGCTCTCCTACAATGAGCAGTTCTTC

v_gene: TRBV5-8
d_gene: TRBD1
j_gene: TRBJ2-7
abundance: many
CDR3aa: CASSSDRGNEQYF
CDR3nt: TGTGCCAGCAGTTCAGACAGGGGGAACGAGCAGTACTTC

v_gene: TRBV28
d_gene: TRBD2
j_gene: TRBJ2-1
abundance: many
CDR3aa: CASTSGRAYNEQFF
CDR3nt: TGTGCCAGCACTAGCGGGAGGGCCTACAATGAGCAGTTCTTC

v_gene: TRBV28
d_gene: TRBD1
j_gene: TRBJ2-7
abundance: many
CDR3aa: CASGQGFSYEQYF
CDR3nt: TGTGCCAGCGGACAGGGGTTCTCCTACGAGCAGTACTTC

v_gene: TRBV20-1
d_gene: .
j_gene: TRBJ1-5
abundance: .
CDR3aa: CSATSTSNQPQHF
CDR3nt: TGCAGTGCTACTTCTACAAGCAATCAGCCCCAGCATTTT

v_gene: TRBV20-1
d_gene: TRBD1
j_gene: TRBJ2-7
abundance: many
CDR3aa: CSAPTGVGGQYF
CDR3nt: TGCAGTGCCCCGACAGGGGTTGGGGGGCAGTACTTC

v_gene: TRBV20-1
d_gene: .
j_gene: TRBJ1-2
abundance: few
CDR3aa: CSATGEVYGYTF
CDR3nt: TGCAGTGCTACCGGAGAGGTCTATGGCTACACCTTC

v_gene: TRBV2
d_gene: TRBD1
j_gene: TRBJ2-2
abundance: many
CDR3aa: CASSQTGGIQLDGELFF
CDR3nt: TGTGCCAGCAGTCAGACAGGGGGCATCCAATTGGACGGGGAGCTGTTTTTT

v_gene: TRBV28
d_gene: TRBD2
j_gene: TRBJ2-1
abundance: many
CDR3aa: CASSYSGSRNEQFF
CDR3nt: TGTGCCAGCAGTTATAGCGGGAGTCGGAATGAGCAGTTCTTC

v_gene: TRBV20-1
d_gene: TRBD2
j_gene: TRBJ2-7
abundance: .
CDR3aa: CSARPGGTSGYEQYF
CDR3nt: TGCAGTGCTAGACCGGGCGGGACTAGCGGCTACGAGCAGTACTTC

v_gene: TRBV7-9
d_gene: .
j_gene: TRBJ2-2
abundance: many
CDR3aa: CASSSGLGGELFF
CDR3nt: TGTGCCAGCAGCTCGGGACTCGGCGGGGAGCTGTTTTTT

v_gene: TRBV7-9
d_gene: .
j_gene: TRBJ1-1
abundance: many
CDR3aa: CASSLRTGPKNTEAFF
CDR3nt: TGTGCCAGCAGCTTAAGGACGGGACCGAAGAACACTGAAGCTTTCTTT

v_gene: TRBV10-3
d_gene: .
j_gene: TRBJ1-1
abundance: few
CDR3aa: CAISIDPTGSEAFF
CDR3nt: TGTGCCATCAGTATAGACCCGACAGGTAGTGAAGCTTTCTTT

v_gene: TRBV28
d_gene: .
j_gene: TRBJ2-1
abundance: .
CDR3aa: CASSLSGDYNEQFF
CDR3nt: TGTGCCAGCAGTTTAAGCGGAGACTACAATGAGCAGTTCTTC

v_gene: TRBV3-1
d_gene: .
j_gene: TRBJ2-3
abundance: few
CDR3aa: CASSQSRDGGYTQYF
CDR3nt: TGTGCCAGCAGCCAATCACGGGACGGCGGTTATACGCAGTATTTT

v_gene: TRBV29-1
d_gene: TRBD1
j_gene: TRBJ2-3
abundance: .
CDR3aa: CSVSSGQGWGTDTQYF
CDR3nt: TGCAGCGTTTCCTCCGGACAGGGCTGGGGGACAGATACGCAGTATTTT

v_gene: TRBV3-1
d_gene: .
j_gene: TRBJ2-2
abundance: many
CDR3aa: CASSTLPGELFF
CDR3nt: TGTGCCAGCAGCACGTTGCCCGGGGAGCTGTTTTTT

v_gene: TRBV20-1
d_gene: .
j_gene: TRBJ2-3
abundance: many
CDR3aa: CSAPVQGTDTQYF
CDR3nt: TGCAGTGCTCCAGTGCAAGGAACAGATACGCAGTATTTT

v_gene: TRBV6-1
d_gene: TRBD1
j_gene: TRBJ2-1
abundance: .
CDR3aa: CASSPTPGQGLGPYNEQFF
CDR3nt: TGTGCCAGCAGCCCGACGCCAGGACAGGGTTTGGGGCCCTACAATGAGCAGTTCTTC